This T cell receptor beta chain was observed in a study of blood T cell repertoires in COVID-19. Study details: COVID-19 samples collected from the United States, Italy and Spain covered acute and convalescent phases.

This CDR3 has 14 residues. V dropped 3 bases and J dropped 0 bases, with 4 bases sitting between them. CDR1 and CDR2 (germline): SGHRS, YFSETQ. Measured with immunoSEQ multiplex PCR; TCRdb has only the in-frame clones, and not every one. The sample holds 60,000 to 85,000 clones, 80% to 90% seen once. This TCR was recovered from a woman aged 55-69 years with acute or convalescent COVID-19. The rearrangement links TRBV5-1 to TRBJ2-6; no clear D. Specimen: peripheral blood. CDR3: CASSYGSGANVLTF. In DNA, the CDR3 is TGCGCCAGCAGCTACGGCTCTGGGGCCAACGTCCTGACTTTC.